The 9 T cell receptor beta chains below were found in one sample sequenced in a study of blood T cell repertoires in COVID-19. Assay used: immunoSEQ multiplex PCR; TCRdb lists only in-frame clones, some missing. The table lists 150,000 or so clones, roughly 90% of them singletons, with 6.5% to 8.5% in the top ten. The material sequenced was PBMCs or T cells enriched from blood (not recorded which). The receptors derive from a woman aged 45-60 years who had recovered from COVID-19.

The rearrangement links TRBV15 to TRBJ1-1; a possible D gene is TRBD1 (5 bases). V was clipped by 5 bases and J by 0 bases, with 7 bases between them. The CDR3 is 13 amino acids. The germline V gene has CDR1 LNHNV and CDR2 YYDKDF (reference sequence). The CDR3 coding sequence is TGTGCCACCAGCGACAGCTTGAACACTGAAGCTTTCTTT. This encodes CATSDSLNTEAFF.

The J gene is TRBJ2-5, the V gene TRBV20-1; D is possibly TRBD2 (6 bases). The CDR3 contains 16 residues. Between the trimmed V and J ends, which lost 3 bases and 0 bases, there was a span of 17 bases. Germline CDR1 and CDR2: DFQATT and SNEGSKA (reference sequence). DNA for the CDR3: TGCAGTGCTAGTTGGCGAGAGGGGAGGTACCAAGAGACCCAGTACTTC. It encodes CSASWREGRYQETQYF.

The V and J genes are TRBV6-2 or TRBV6-3 and TRBJ1-1; D gene unclear. This CDR3 is built from 14 residues. Germline values: CDR1 MNHEY, CDR2 SVGEGT. V was shortened by 5 bases and J by 10 bases, with 20 bases between the two germline ends. CDR3 in amino acids: CASSAYNPITGAFF. DNA for the CDR3: TGTGCCAGCAGTGCCTATAACCCCATAACGGGAGCTTTCTTT.

This clone was seen once. The gene calls are TRBV2 and TRBJ2-2, with D possibly being TRBD1 (5 bases). Germline V gene lookup returns CDR1 SNHLY and CDR2 FYNNEI. Trimming removed 7 bases from V and 0 bases from J, with 12 bases in between. The CDR3 totals 15 residues. The CDR3 loop reads CASIRGAANTGELFF. The DNA of the CDR3 is TGTGCCAGCATAAGGGGTGCCGCGAACACCGGGGAGCTGTTTTTT.

This chain links TRBV5-5 with TRBJ2-5; no reliable D call. CDR1 and CDR2 (germline): SGHKS, YYEKEE (reference sequence). Trimming stripped 0 bases from V and 5 bases from J, with 14 bases between. The CDR3 runs 15 residues. The CDR3 DNA reads TGTGCCAGCAGCTTGGCCGTAGGCGAGAGGGAGACCCAGTACTTC. This encodes CASSLAVGERETQYF.

The rearrangement joins TRBV6-5 to TRBJ2-7; D might be TRBD1 (6 bases). Trimming removed 6 bases from V and 5 bases from J, with 17 bases in between. The germline gives CDR1 MNHEY, CDR2 SVGAGI. CDR3 size: 14 residues. The CDR3 DNA follows: TGTGCCAGCAGACAGCCGGGACAATCCCACGAGCAGTACTTC. It yields the protein CASRQPGQSHEQYF.

This clone was found a few times. The J gene is TRBJ1-1, the V gene TRBV24-1; D unclear. Germline-derived CDR1 and CDR2 are KGHDR and SFDVKD. CDR3 length equals 13 residues. V gave up 2 bases and J gave up 1 base, with 4 bases separating them. The CDR3 is CATSDSENTEAFF. CDR3 coding DNA: TGTGCCACCAGTGATTCAGAGAACACTGAAGCTTTCTTT.

This clone appeared a few times. This chain uses TRBV5-6 with TRBJ1-1, with TRBD1 matching over 9 bases. Germline trimming cut 0 bases from V and 8 bases from J; bases unmatched to any gene: 2. Germline-derived CDR1 and CDR2 are SGHDT and YYEEEE. The CDR3 sequence is 13 residues long. This CDR3 is CASSLEGQGEAFF. The DNA of the CDR3 is TGTGCCAGCAGCTTGGAAGGACAGGGGGAAGCTTTCTTT. The full variable domain, rest sourced from reference TRBV5-6 and TRBJ1-1, is DAGVTQSPTHLIKTRGQQVTLRCSPKSGHDTVSWYQQALGQGPQFIFQYYEEEERQRGNFPDRFSGHQFPNYSSELNVNALLLGDSALYLCASSLEGQGEAFFGQGTRLTVV.

The chain recombines TRBV4-3 with TRBJ2-3, with 15 bases lining up with TRBD2. The CDR3 is made up of 18 amino acids. Germline CDR1 and CDR2: LGHNA and YSLEER. V shed 2 bases and J 3 bases; nucleotides not matched to a gene: 6. CDR3 coding DNA: TGCGCCAGCAGCCAACAGGCCGGGACTAGCGGGGGGACAGATACGCAGTATTTT. It yields the protein CASSQQAGTSGGTDTQYF.